This entry is about one T cell receptor beta chain. This entry comes from a study of blood T cells in healthy people across ages. The CDR3 runs to 16 residues. Germline CDR1 reads MNHEY; CDR2 reads SVGAGI. V lost 0 bases, J lost 5 bases, and 16 bases lay in between. Sample-barcoded 5' priming and a J-beta primer mix drove a second PCR of about 6 to 12 cycles. TCRdb reprocessed the 5' RACE reads with MiXCR, giving one entry per CDR3 protein. The sample includes over 1.5 million distinct CDR3 sequences, about 49% of them seen just once. Material: blood. The chain combines TRBV6-5 with TRBJ1-2; D is ambiguous. The receptor comes from a woman aged 40 to 55 in good health. The CDR3 spells CASSYSIGQNKYGYTF. CDR3 DNA: TGTGCCAGCAGTTACTCGATAGGGCAGAACAAATATGGCTACACCTTC.